Listed here are 3 T cell receptor beta chains from one sample, sequenced in a study of OX40 agonist ivuxolimab in advanced cancers. Repertoires were generated with immunoSEQ multiplex PCR, while TCRdb's copy carries only in-frame clones and drops some. The sample comprises fewer than 60,000 clones, over 75% of which are singletons, and 0.69% rests with the top ten. The source material was CD4+ or CD8+ T cells sorted from blood, sampled in a trial of the OX40 agonist ivuxolimab. These receptor sequences come from an adult with an advanced solid tumor such as melanoma, head and neck, liver or kidney cancer.

The J gene is TRBJ1-6, the V gene TRBV4-2, with a tentative D call TRBD1 (5 bases). Trimming shortened V by 4 bases and J by 6 bases, and 10 bases separated the two germline ends. CDR1 and CDR2 (germline): LGHNA, YNFKEQ. CDR3 length: 14 residues. This CDR3 reads CASSPGQANSPLHF. CDR3 bases: TGTGCCAGCAGCCCCGGACAAGCTAATTCACCCCTCCACTTT.

The chain combines TRBV4-2 with TRBJ1-2; D gene ambiguous. The CDR3 is made up of 19 amino acids. V lost 4 bases to trimming and J lost 8 bases, with 32 bases between them. Germline V gene sequence: CDR1 LGHNA, CDR2 YNFKEQ. Written as DNA, the CDR3 is TGTGCCAGCAGCCTAAATCGGAACTCGGGAGACATGCACTGGATAGGCTACACCTTC. Residues: CASSLNRNSGDMHWIGYTF.

The gene calls are TRBV5-1 and TRBJ2-3, with 10 bases that match TRBD2. The J segment lost 4 bases and the V segment lost 0 bases, leaving 14 bases of the junction unmatched. This CDR3 is 19 amino acids long. In germline, CDR1 is SGHRS, CDR2 YFSETQ. DNA for the CDR3: TGCGCCAGCAGCTTGGTGGGCGCGAGCGGGGGGGCCTTCGCAGATACGCAGTATTTT. Its protein product is CASSLVGASGGAFADTQYF.